This T cell receptor beta chain was sequenced for a study of beta chain features in type 1 diabetes. This clone occurred a few times. The investigators reverse transcribed all of the isolated RNA, so they sequenced expressed TCRB transcripts. Here immunoSEQ multiplex PCR was the method, and the copy in TCRdb shows in-frame clones only, minus some. The repertoire holds around 500,000 clones, around 10% seen once, with around 0.05% in the top ten. J lost 2 bases, V lost 0 bases, and 4 bases had no gene match. The length of the CDR3 is 16 residues. Germline V gene data show CDR1 as SGDLS and CDR2 as YYNGEE.

Sequencing was performed on naive CD4+ T cells from blood. V and J are TRBV9 and TRBJ2-3, with 9 bases identical to TRBD2. This receptor was taken from a woman younger than 30 in good health. This CDR3 reads CASSVAAGGYTDTQYF. CDR3 DNA: TGTGCCAGCAGCGTAGCTGCGGGAGGGTACACAGATACGCAGTATTTT.